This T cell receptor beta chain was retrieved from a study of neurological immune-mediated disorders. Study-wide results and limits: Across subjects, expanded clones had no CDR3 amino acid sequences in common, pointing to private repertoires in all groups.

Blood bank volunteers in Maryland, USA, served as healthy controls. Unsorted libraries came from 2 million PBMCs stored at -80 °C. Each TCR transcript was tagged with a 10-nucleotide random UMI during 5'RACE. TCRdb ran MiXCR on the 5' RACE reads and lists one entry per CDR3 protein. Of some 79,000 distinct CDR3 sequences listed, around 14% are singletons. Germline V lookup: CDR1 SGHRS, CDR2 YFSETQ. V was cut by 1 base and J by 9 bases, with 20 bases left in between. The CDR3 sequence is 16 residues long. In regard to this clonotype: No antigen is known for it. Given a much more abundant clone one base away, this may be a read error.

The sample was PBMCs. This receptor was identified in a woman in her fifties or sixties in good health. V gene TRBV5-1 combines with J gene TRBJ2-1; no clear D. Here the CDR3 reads CASSLRSNDVGGEQFF. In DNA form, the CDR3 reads TGCGCCAGCAGCTTGAGGTCCAACGACGTCGGTGGTGAGCAGTTCTTC.